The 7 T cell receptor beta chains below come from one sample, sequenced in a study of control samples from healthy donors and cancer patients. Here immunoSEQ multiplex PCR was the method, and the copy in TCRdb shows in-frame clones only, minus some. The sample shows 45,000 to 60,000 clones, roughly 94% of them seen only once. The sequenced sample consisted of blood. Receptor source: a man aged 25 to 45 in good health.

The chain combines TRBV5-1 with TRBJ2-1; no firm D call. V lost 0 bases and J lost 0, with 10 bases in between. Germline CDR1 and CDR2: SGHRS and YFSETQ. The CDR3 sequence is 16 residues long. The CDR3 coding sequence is TGCGCCAGCAGCTTGGAAGCGACGAGCTCCTACAATGAGCAGTTCTTC. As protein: CASSLEATSSYNEQFF.

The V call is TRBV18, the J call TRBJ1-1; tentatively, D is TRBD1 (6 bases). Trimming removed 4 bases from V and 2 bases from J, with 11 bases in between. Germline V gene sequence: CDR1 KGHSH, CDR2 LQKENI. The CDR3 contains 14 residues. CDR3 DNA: TGTGCCAGCTCACGGCAGGGGACCAACACTGAAGCTTTCTTT. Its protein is CASSRQGTNTEAFF.

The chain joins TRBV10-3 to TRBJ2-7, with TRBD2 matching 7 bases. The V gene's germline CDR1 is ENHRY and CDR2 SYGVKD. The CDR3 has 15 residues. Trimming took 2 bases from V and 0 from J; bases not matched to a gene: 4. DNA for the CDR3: TGTGCCATCAGTGAGCATATAGCGGGCTCCTACGAGCAGTACTTC. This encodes CAISEHIAGSYEQYF.

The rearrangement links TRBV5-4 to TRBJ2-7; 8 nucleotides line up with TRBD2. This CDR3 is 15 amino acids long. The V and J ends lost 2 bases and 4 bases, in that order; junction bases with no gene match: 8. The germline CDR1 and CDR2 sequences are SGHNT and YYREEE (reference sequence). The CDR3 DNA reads TGTGCCAGCAGCTTATACGGGGGGGCTTTATACGAGCAGTACTTC. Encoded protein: CASSLYGGALYEQYF.

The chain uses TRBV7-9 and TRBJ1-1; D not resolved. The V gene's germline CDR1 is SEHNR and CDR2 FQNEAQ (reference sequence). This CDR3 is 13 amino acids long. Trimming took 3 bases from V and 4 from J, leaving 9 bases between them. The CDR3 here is CASSFPGSTEAFF. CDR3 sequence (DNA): TGTGCCAGCAGCTTCCCCGGGAGCACTGAAGCTTTCTTT.

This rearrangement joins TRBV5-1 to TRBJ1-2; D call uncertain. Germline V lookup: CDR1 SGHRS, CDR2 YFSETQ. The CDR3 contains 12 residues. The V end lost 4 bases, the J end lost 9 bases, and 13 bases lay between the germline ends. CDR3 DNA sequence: TGCGCCAGCAGCAAAGGGCATGATAGCTACACCTTC. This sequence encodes CASSKGHDSYTF.

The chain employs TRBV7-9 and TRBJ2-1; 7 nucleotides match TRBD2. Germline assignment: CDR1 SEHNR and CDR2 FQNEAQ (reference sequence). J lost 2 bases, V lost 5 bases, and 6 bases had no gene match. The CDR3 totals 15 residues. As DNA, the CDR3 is TGTGCCAGCAGCAAAAGTCTAGCGGCCTACAATGAGCAGTTCTTC. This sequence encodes CASSKSLAAYNEQFF.